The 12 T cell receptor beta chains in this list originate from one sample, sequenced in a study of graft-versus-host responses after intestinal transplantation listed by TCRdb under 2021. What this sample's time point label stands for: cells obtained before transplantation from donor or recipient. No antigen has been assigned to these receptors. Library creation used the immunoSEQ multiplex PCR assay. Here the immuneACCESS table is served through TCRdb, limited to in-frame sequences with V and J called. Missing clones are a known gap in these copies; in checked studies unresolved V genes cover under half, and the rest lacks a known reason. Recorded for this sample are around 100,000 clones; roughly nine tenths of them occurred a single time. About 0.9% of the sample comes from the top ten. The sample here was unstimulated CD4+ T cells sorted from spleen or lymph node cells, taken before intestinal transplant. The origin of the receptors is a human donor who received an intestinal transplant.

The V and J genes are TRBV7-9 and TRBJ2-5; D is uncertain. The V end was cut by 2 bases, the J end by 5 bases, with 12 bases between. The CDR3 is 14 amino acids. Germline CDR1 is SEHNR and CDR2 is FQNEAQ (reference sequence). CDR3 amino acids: CASSLMGILETQYF. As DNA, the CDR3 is TGTGCCAGCAGCTTAATGGGTATATTGGAGACCCAGTACTTC.

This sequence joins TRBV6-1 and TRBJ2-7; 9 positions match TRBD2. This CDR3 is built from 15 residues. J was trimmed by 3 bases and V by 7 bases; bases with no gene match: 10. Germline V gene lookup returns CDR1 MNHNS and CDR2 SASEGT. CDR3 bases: TGTGCCAGCACCCCGGGGGGCGGGAGGGGCTACGAGCAGTACTTC. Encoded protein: CASTPGGGRGYEQYF.

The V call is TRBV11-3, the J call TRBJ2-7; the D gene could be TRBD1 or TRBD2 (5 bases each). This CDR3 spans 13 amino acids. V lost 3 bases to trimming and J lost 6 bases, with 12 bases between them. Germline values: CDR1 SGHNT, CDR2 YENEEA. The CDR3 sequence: CASSFRDDSEQYF. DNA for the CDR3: TGTGCCAGCAGCTTCCGGGACGATTCCGAGCAGTACTTC.

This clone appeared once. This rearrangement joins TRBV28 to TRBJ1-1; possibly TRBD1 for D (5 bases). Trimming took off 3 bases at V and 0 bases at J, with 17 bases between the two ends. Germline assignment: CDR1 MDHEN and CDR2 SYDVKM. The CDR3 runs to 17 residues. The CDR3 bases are TGTGCCAGCAGTTTCAGTTCTTACAGGTCTATGAACACTGAAGCTTTCTTT. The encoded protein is CASSFSSYRSMNTEAFF.

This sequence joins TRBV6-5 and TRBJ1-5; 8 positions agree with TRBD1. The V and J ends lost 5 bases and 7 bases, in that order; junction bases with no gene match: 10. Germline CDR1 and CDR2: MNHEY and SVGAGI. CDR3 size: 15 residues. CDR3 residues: CASSRLTGDGQPQHF. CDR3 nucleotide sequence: TGTGCCAGCAGTAGGTTGACAGGGGATGGACAGCCCCAGCATTTT.

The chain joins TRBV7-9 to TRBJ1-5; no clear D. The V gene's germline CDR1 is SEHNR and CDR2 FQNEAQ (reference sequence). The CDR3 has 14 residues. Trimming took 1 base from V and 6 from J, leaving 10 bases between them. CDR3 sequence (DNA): TGTGCCAGCAGCTTAGGGGGTACCATTCAGCCCCAGCATTTT. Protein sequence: CASSLGGTIQPQHF. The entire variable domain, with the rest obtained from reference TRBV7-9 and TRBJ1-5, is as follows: DTGVSQNPRHKITKRGQNVTFRCDPISEHNRLYWYRQTLGQGPEFLTYFQNEAQLEKSRLLSDRFSAERPKGSFSTLEIQRTEQGDSAMYLCASSLGGTIQPQHFGDGTRLSIL.

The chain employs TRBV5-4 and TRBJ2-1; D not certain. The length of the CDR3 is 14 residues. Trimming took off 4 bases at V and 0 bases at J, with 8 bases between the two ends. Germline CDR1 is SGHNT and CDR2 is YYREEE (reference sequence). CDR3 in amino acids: CASSPPDSYNEQFF. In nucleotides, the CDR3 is TGTGCCAGCAGCCCTCCGGACTCCTACAATGAGCAGTTCTTC.

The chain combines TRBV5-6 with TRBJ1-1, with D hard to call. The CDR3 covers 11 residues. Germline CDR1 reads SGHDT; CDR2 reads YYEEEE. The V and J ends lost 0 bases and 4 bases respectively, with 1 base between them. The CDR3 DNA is TGTGCCAGCAGCTTGGCCACTGAAGCTTTCTTT. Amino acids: CASSLATEAFF.

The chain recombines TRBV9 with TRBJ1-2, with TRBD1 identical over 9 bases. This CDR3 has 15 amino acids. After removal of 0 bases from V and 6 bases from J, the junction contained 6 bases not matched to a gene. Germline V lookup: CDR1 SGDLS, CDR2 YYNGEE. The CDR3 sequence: CASSVDVQGAHGYTF. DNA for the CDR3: TGTGCCAGCAGCGTAGACGTACAGGGGGCGCATGGCTACACCTTC.

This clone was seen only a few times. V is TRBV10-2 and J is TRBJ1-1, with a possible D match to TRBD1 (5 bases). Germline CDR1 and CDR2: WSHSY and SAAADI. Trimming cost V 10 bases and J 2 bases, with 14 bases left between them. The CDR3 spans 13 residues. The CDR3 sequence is CATSMQGNTEAFF. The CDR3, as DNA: TGCGCCACTTCGATGCAGGGAAACACTGAAGCTTTCTTT.

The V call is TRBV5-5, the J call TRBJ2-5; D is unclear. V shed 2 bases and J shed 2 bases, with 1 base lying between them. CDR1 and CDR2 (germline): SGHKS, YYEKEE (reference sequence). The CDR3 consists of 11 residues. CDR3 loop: CASSLQETQYF. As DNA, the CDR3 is TGTGCCAGCAGCTTACAAGAGACCCAGTACTTC.

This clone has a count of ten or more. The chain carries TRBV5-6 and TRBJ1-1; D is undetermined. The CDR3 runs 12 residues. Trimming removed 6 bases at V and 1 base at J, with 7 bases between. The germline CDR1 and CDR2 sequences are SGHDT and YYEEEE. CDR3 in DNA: TGTGCCAGCAACCAGCCGAACACTGAAGCTTTCTTT. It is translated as CASNQPNTEAFF.